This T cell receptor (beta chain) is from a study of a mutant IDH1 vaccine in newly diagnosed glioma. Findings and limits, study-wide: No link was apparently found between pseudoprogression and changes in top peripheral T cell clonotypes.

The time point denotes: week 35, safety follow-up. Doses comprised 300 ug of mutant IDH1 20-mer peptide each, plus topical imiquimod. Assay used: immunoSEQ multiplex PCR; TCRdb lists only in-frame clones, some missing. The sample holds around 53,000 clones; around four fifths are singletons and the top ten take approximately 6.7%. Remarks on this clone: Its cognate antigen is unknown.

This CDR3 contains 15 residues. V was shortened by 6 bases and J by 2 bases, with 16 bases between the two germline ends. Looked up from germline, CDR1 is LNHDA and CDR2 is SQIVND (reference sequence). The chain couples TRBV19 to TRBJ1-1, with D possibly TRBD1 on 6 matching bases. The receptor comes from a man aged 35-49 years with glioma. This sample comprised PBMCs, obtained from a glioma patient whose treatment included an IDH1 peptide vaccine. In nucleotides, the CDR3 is TGTGCCAGTAGCTGGGGGGGGCGCATCAACACTGAAGCTTTCTTT. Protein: CASSWGGRINTEAFF.